This TCR beta chain was sequenced in a study of T cell repertoires in cytomegalovirus infection. This clonotype was recorded many times. MiXCR was run by TCRdb on the reads, yielding one entry per CDR3 protein. The table records around 450,000 distinct CDR3 sequences, 25% to 40% of them present only once. The sequencing sample was made of PBMCs. This receptor was taken from a human donor in good health (CMV status not recorded). Some clones in this sample may be carry-over from other donors' samples.

CDR3 protein: CASSLKTGVNTGELFF. DNA for the CDR3: TGTGCCAGCAGCTTAAAGACAGGGGTCAACACCGGGGAGCTGTTTTTT. V and J are TRBV7-9 and TRBJ2-2; 8 bases map to TRBD1. The V gene's germline CDR1 is SEHNR and CDR2 FQNEAQ (reference sequence). The V segment lost 2 bases and the J segment 2 bases; nucleotides outside the gene matches: 4. The length of the CDR3 is 16 residues. The variable domain in full, with the rest retrieved from reference TRBV7-9 and TRBJ2-2, is DTGVSQNPRHKITKRGQNVTFRCDPISEHNRLYWYRQTLGQGPEFLTYFQNEAQLEKSRLLSDRFSAERPKGSFSTLEIQRTEQGDSAMYLCASSLKTGVNTGELFFGEGSRLTVL.